This T cell receptor (beta chain) was identified in a study of T-cell reconstitution after alpha-beta-depleted transplantation in children. V lost 1 base and J 2 bases, leaving 12 bases between the germline ends. CDR3 length equals 15 residues. Per germline, CDR1 DFQATT and CDR2 SNEGSKA (reference sequence). Researchers prepared the TCRbeta library using unique molecular identifiers, the study reports. MiXCR, applied by TCRdb to the PCR reads, yields one record per CDR3 protein. The data show nearly 550,000 distinct CDR3 sequences, about 16% seen once. This TCR was recovered from a human donor who donated a stem cell graft to a child with acute lymphoblastic leukemia. The chain has TRBV20-1 and TRBJ2-1; D perhaps matches TRBD2 (6 bases). This material consisted of PBMCs from the stem cell graft donor, taken from the stem cell graft. In DNA, the CDR3 is TGCAGTGCTAGAGGTCGCGGGACGCCCTACAATGAGCAGTTCTTC. Its translation is CSARGRGTPYNEQFF.